This is a list of T cell receptor beta chains from one sample in a study of cytomegalovirus exposure and HLA in healthy donors. The method was immunoSEQ multiplex PCR; TCRdb's version includes in-frame clones alone and lacks a portion of them. The sample carries around 99,000 clones, 82% recorded once. Sequencing was done on a sample of PBMCs. Receptors were obtained from a man between 25 and 39 years old in good health and CMV-seropositive. CDR3s include the opening cysteine and the closing phenylalanine or tryptophan.

CASSRYWPDGYTF	TRBV7-2	TRBJ1-2
CASSPGLASYNEQFF	TRBV5-1	TRBJ2-1
CASSQREGTGNSPLHF	TRBV4-1	TRBJ1-6
CASSSSGGRFEQFF	TRBV7-9	TRBJ2-1
CASSWGTVGSVYEQYF	TRBV19	TRBJ2-7
CASSLDGQGAYEQYF	TRBV11-2	TRBJ2-7
CASSPRGGGLNEQYF	TRBV5-1	TRBJ2-7
CASSRGDEQYF	TRBV6-5	TRBJ2-7
CAWTRVGGETQYF	TRBV30	TRBJ2-5
CASSRKDRGPSEQYF	TRBV5-4	TRBJ2-7
CASSLGGQGKNQPQHF	TRBV7-9	TRBJ1-5
CASSDFISSNQPQHF	TRBV19	TRBJ1-5
CASDQYSSAESYEQYF	TRBV6-6	TRBJ2-7
CASSLTGAGELFF	TRBV5-1	TRBJ2-2
CASSPGTGNEKLFF	TRBV18	TRBJ1-4
CASSISTGQDYGYTF	TRBV27	TRBJ1-2
CASSLRGRDNSPLHF	TRBV5-1	TRBJ1-6
CASSYIGTGLSYGYTF	TRBV6-6	TRBJ1-2
CASSQRGPSYNEQFF	TRBV21-1	TRBJ2-1
CASSSGTSGGESTDTQYF	TRBV13	TRBJ2-3
CASRRGGSYNEQFF	TRBV7-2	TRBJ2-1
CASSGRTGAESTDTQYF	TRBV9	TRBJ2-3
CASSWGPGGGDLYGTQYF	TRBV5-1	TRBJ2-3
CASSEGNWDSQYF	TRBV2	TRBJ2-4
CASRTEQETQYF	TRBV6-1	TRBJ2-5
CASSPEGGGRVKLFF	TRBV18	TRBJ1-4
CASRRTGASYNSPLHF	TRBV14	TRBJ1-6
CAWSSRTGWNQPQHF	TRBV30	TRBJ1-5
CAIGRQGAYEQYF	TRBV10-3	TRBJ2-7
CASSLYQGADEQYF	TRBV7-8	TRBJ2-7
CASSIGRAGNQPQHF	TRBV19	TRBJ1-5
CASSPGLAGGQETQYF	TRBV18	TRBJ2-5
CASSWVRGGEETQYF	TRBV19	TRBJ2-5
CASSAGPGYGYTF	TRBV7-6	TRBJ1-2
CASSLVGGASYNEQFF	TRBV11-2	TRBJ2-1
CASSRETGTSGTDTQYF	TRBV4-1	TRBJ2-3
CASSYAEPGGTEAFF	TRBV6-6	TRBJ1-1